Listed below are T cell receptor beta chains from one sample, sequenced in a study of T-cell reconstitution after alpha-beta-depleted transplantation in children. TCRdb re-called the PCR reads with MiXCR, one entry per CDR3 protein. The sample contains some 290,000 distinct CDR3 sequences, approximately 9.6% of which appear only once. The sample here was PBMCs from the stem cell graft donor, taken from the stem cell graft. The source of these receptors is a human donor who donated a stem cell graft to a child with SCID. CDR3s include the opening cysteine and the closing phenylalanine or tryptophan. A D gene is named only where the DNA matches it firmly. Clone size is not always given. Where it is, it says once, few, many or a class for expanded clones.

TRBV6-2/TRBV6-3,TRBJ1-1,few,.,TGTGCCAGCAGTTACTCTACTTTGGGGACTGAAGCTTTCTTT,CASSYSTLGTEAFF
TRBV7-6,TRBJ2-1,few,.,TGTGCCAGCAGCTTTCTAGGCTCCGGGGACAATGAGCAGTTCTTC,CASSFLGSGDNEQFF
TRBV5-1,TRBJ1-1,few,.,TGCGCCAGCAGCTACGACTTTGGGAACACTGAAGCTTTCTTT,CASSYDFGNTEAFF
TRBV12-3/TRBV12-4,TRBJ2-3,few,.,TGTGCCAGCACCGGCGGAGATACGCAGTATTTT,CASTGGDTQYF
TRBV5-1,TRBJ2-5,few,TRBD2,TGCGCCAGCCAAAGCGGGGGGCCCCAAGAGACCCAGTACTTC,CASQSGGPQETQYF
TRBV5-1,TRBJ2-7,few,.,TGCGCCAGCAGCCTGGGGCAGGCAGAACGATCATACTTC,CASSLGQAERSYF
TRBV12-3/TRBV12-4,TRBJ2-3,.,.,TGTGCCAGCAGCACCCAGGGAAGAGATACGCAGTATTTT,CASSTQGRDTQYF
TRBV2,TRBJ2-5,many,.,TGTGCCAGCAGAGAGACCCCCTCCCAAGAGACCCAGTACTTC,CASRETPSQETQYF
TRBV29-1,TRBJ2-7,.,.,TGCAGCGTTGTAGTGGACAGCTCCTACGAGCAGTACTTC,CSVVVDSSYEQYF
TRBV9,TRBJ2-5,.,.,TGTGCCAGCAGCGTAGCTACAGGGAAAGGGGAGACCCAGTACTTC,CASSVATGKGETQYF
TRBV6-5,TRBJ2-5,.,.,TGTGCCAGCAGTTACTCGGCAGGGGCAGAAGAGACCCAGTACTTC,CASSYSAGAEETQYF
TRBV4-2,TRBJ2-7,few,TRBD1,TGTGCCAGCAACCAAGGGGGACAGGACTACGAGCAGTACTTC,CASNQGGQDYEQYF
TRBV2,TRBJ1-4,few,TRBD1,TGTGCCAGCAGTGACCGACAGGGGAGGAATGAAAAACTGTTTTTT,CASSDRQGRNEKLFF
TRBV29-1,TRBJ2-7,once,.,TGCAGCGTAGCGCCTACAGGCACCTTCTCCGAGCAGTACTTC,CSVAPTGTFSEQYF
TRBV20-1,TRBJ1-2,many,.,TGCAGTGCTAGAGATAGAGAAAAAGGGTTTTTGGACTATGGCTACACCTTC,CSARDREKGFLDYGYTF
TRBV9,TRBJ2-3,once,.,TGTGCCAGCAGCGTAGATTGGCTGGGGGCCGTAGATACGCAGTATTTT,CASSVDWLGAVDTQYF
TRBV27,TRBJ2-7,many,TRBD1,TGTGCCAGCAGCTCCACCCCAGGACAGGGGGTTTACGAGCAGTACTTC,CASSSTPGQGVYEQYF
TRBV9,TRBJ1-1,many,TRBD1,TGTGCCAGCAGCGTAGACAGGGGGCGAAACACTGAAGCTTTCTTT,CASSVDRGRNTEAFF
TRBV29-1,TRBJ2-7,.,TRBD1,TGCAGCGTTTACGGGGACAGTTCGGCCTACGAGCAGTACTTC,CSVYGDSSAYEQYF
TRBV12-3/TRBV12-4,TRBJ1-2,.,TRBD1,TGTGCCAGCAGTTCGCTGGGACAGGGTGACGGCTACACCTTC,CASSSLGQGDGYTF
TRBV7-2,TRBJ2-7,few,.,TGTGCCAGCAGCTTAATACATCTCGAGCAGTACTTC,CASSLIHLEQYF
TRBV6-7,TRBJ2-1,.,.,TGTGCCAGCAGCCACCGTGGAGAGCAGTTCTTC,CASSHRGEQFF
TRBV12-3/TRBV12-4,TRBJ2-3,.,.,TGTGCCAGCAGACCTACGGGACTCCACCAGGGAGATACGCAGTATTTT,CASRPTGLHQGDTQYF
TRBV6-5,TRBJ2-7,.,.,TGTGCCAGCAGTTACTCGGAAGACAGGAGCTCCTACGAGCAGTACTTC,CASSYSEDRSSYEQYF
TRBV6-1,TRBJ2-3,.,.,TGTGCCAGCAGTTCCCTACGGGACCCCGGACCCACAGATACGCAGTATTTT,CASSSLRDPGPTDTQYF